This TCR beta chain was sequenced during a study of CD8+CD57+ T cells in acquired aplastic anemia (dated by TCRdb to the late 2010s). With respect to the entire study: DNA extracted from sorted CD4+ and CD8+ cells had a mean of around 3 ug, with a range of 0.2 to 27.4 ug. A CD8+CD57+ expansion meant a frequency higher than the mean frequency seen in healthy subjects.

Its CDR3 holds 13 amino acids, cysteine through phenylalanine. Solely the CDR3 DNA is kept, with 39 bases framed from the first base. The junction carries 13 bases between V and J, which are trimmed by 6 bases and 5 bases respectively. In the germline V gene (reference sequence), CDR1 corresponds to MNHEY and CDR2 to SMNVEV. Patients chosen for sequencing had shown expansion of CD8+CD57+ cells by flow cytometry. Every patient had a diagnosis of severe acquired aplastic anemia based on International Study of Aplastic Anemia and Agranulocytosis and Camitta criteria. Patients had received no therapy at the time of blood sampling. The study deep-sequenced TCR repertoires of sorted CD4+ and CD8+ blood T cells from severe aplastic anemia patients and healthy subjects. Patients were enrolled in the USA under clinicaltrials.gov protocols 00001620, 01623167, 00001397, 00071045, 00081523 and 00961064. Ficoll-Paque density gradient centrifugation was used to isolate peripheral blood mononuclear cells. Before DNA extraction, CD4+ and CD8+ T cells were sorted by FACS or by magnetic beads.

Genomic DNA served as template for TCR beta VDJ combination and CDR3 sequence profiling. TCR repertoire sequencing was run on an Illumina HiSeq 2000. The study's processing was this. Repertoire assessment relied on Simpson's diversity index, CDR3 size and DJ length profiles, and TRBV/TRBJ rearrangement plots. The immunodominant clone was defined as the most abundant DNA sequence in deep sequencing data. CDR3 amino acid sequences were screened for sharing across subjects and were compared with published repertoires and the VDJdb database. The public sequencing data were trimmed at Q25 with fastp and processed into clonotypes with MiXCR by TCRdb, which kept only in-frame beta chains. Every distinct CDR3 protein forms one entry, paired with its most common genes and DNA. These V and J calls originate from TCRdb's pipeline instead of the authors' own analysis. The sample records over 150,000 distinct CDR3 sequences, roughly half of which are singletons. Of the sample, 9.5% to 15% is held by the ten largest clones.

As to this clonotype: This clone's antigen is unknown. Base quality data are lacking; no much larger clone is found one base away.

The paper as a whole reports these results and caveats: CD8+ Simpson's diversity did not differ significantly between patients and healthy controls (P=0.060). Roughly 30 CD8+ CDR3 sequences were found to be shared between patients and controls, but these sequences appeared to be highly expressed in patients and within the immunodominant clones of the patients.

This TCR came from a human donor with aplastic anemia. The receptor chain draws on TRBV27 and TRBJ1-2; 6 matching bases give a weak D call of TRBD1. What was sequenced was sorted CD4+, CD8+, or CD8+CD57+ T cells (not recorded which) from PBMCs. The CDR3: CASRGAPSYGYTF. The sequenced DNA is TGTGCCAGCAGGGGGGCCCCCTCATATGGCTACACCTTC.